The rows below give T cell receptor beta chains drawn from one sample of a study of cytomegalovirus exposure and HLA in healthy donors. The protocol was immunoSEQ multiplex PCR, while the TCRdb copy is restricted to in-frame clones and leaves out a portion. The repertoire holds about 130,000 clones, with approximately 8.7% as singletons. Specimen: PBMCs. The receptors originated from a man aged 40-55 years in good health and CMV-seronegative. CDR3s include the opening cysteine and the closing phenylalanine or tryptophan. Fields, in order: V gene, J gene, clone size, D gene, CDR3 protein, CDR3 DNA. A D gene is named only where the DNA matches it firmly. Clone size, where shown, is once, few, many, or a class for clones that have expanded.

TRBV19,TRBJ2-3,-,TRBD2,CASSTSRGTSDTQYF,TGTGCCAGTAGTACCTCTCGCGGGACTAGCGATACGCAGTATTTT
TRBV4-3,TRBJ1-5,-,-,CASSQDGASNQPQHF,TGCGCCAGCAGCCAAGATGGGGCTAGCAATCAGCCCCAGCATTTT
TRBV10-1,TRBJ1-1,-,-,CARELKQGMNTEAFF,TGCGCCAGGGAACTCAAACAGGGAATGAACACTGAAGCTTTCTTT
TRBV7-9,TRBJ1-6,-,TRBD1,CASSLSRGRGSPLHF,TGTGCCAGCAGCTTAAGTAGGGGGCGCGGATCACCCCTCCACTTT
TRBV5-6,TRBJ2-3,-,-,CASSGQITDTQYF,TGTGCCAGCAGCGGACAGATCACAGATACGCAGTATTTT
TRBV5-6,TRBJ1-1,-,-,CASSLDFRGTEAFF,TGTGCCAGCAGCTTGGATTTCAGGGGTACTGAAGCTTTCTTT
TRBV20-1,TRBJ1-2,few,-,CSAGTVPTF,TGCAGTGCGGGCACAGTGCCCACCTTC
TRBV4-3,TRBJ2-6,-,-,CASSQADSSGANVLTF,TGCGCCAGCAGCCAAGCGGACAGCTCTGGGGCCAACGTCCTGACTTTC
TRBV5-4,TRBJ1-2,few,-,CASQGVDYGYTF,TGTGCCAGCCAGGGTGTGGACTATGGCTACACCTTC
TRBV9,TRBJ2-1,few,-,CASSSGETHEQFF,TGTGCCAGCAGCTCGGGAGAAACGCATGAGCAGTTCTTC
TRBV6-5,TRBJ2-5,-,-,CASRSWGTNQETQYF,TGTGCCAGCAGGAGTTGGGGCACAAATCAAGAGACCCAGTACTTC
TRBV6-1,TRBJ2-7,-,TRBD2,CASSRLAGVHEQYF,TGTGCCAGCAGTCGACTAGCGGGGGTACACGAGCAGTACTTC
TRBV7-2,TRBJ2-5,few,-,CASSLARALQETQYF,TGTGCCAGCAGCTTAGCGCGCGCCCTCCAAGAGACCCAGTACTTC
TRBV19,TRBJ2-5,-,TRBD1,CASSIPGYRGQETQYF,TGTGCCAGTAGTATCCCAGGATACAGGGGGCAAGAGACCCAGTACTTC
TRBV6-5,TRBJ1-1,-,TRBD1,CASSYGQANTEAFF,TGTGCCAGCAGTTACGGACAGGCGAACACTGAAGCTTTCTTT
TRBV6-1,TRBJ1-5,-,TRBD1,CASSGRQGGQPQHF,TGTGCCAGCAGTGGACGACAGGGCGGTCAGCCCCAGCATTTT
TRBV2,TRBJ2-3,-,TRBD1,CASSDRTGTSTDTQYF,TGTGCCAGCAGCGACAGGACAGGGACTAGCACAGATACGCAGTATTTT
TRBV2,TRBJ2-7,few,TRBD1,CASIQTGAGVVRKEDEQYF,TGTGCCAGCATTCAGACAGGGGCAGGGGTGGTTCGTAAGGAGGACGAGCAGTACTTC
TRBV30,TRBJ1-1,few,-,CAWSVPGVGNTEAFF,TGTGCCTGGAGTGTACCGGGGGTCGGGAACACTGAAGCTTTCTTT
TRBV4-1,TRBJ2-1,-,-,CASSQGLLQGGEQFF,TGCGCCAGCAGCCAGGGACTCCTCCAAGGAGGTGAGCAGTTCTTC
TRBV27,TRBJ2-5,-,-,CASRGGGRETQYF,TGTGCCAGCAGAGGGGGGGGGAGAGAGACCCAGTACTTC
TRBV11-3,TRBJ2-1,-,-,CASSLGGGAIGNEQFF,TGTGCCAGCAGCTTAGGGGGCGGGGCAATAGGAAATGAGCAGTTCTTC
TRBV9,TRBJ1-2,-,TRBD1,CASSPGDSNYGYTF,TGTGCCAGCAGCCCCGGGGACAGTAACTATGGCTACACCTTC
TRBV5-1,TRBJ2-5,few,TRBD2,CASSLNERGRQETQYF,TGCGCCAGCAGCTTAAACGAGCGGGGGCGCCAAGAGACCCAGTACTTC
TRBV6-1,TRBJ2-3,few,TRBD2,CATSTTGGDTQYF,TGTGCCACTTCCACGACGGGGGGGGATACGCAGTATTTT
TRBV15,TRBJ2-1,-,TRBD1,CATSRGTGQGHNAQFF,TGTGCCACCAGCAGAGGTACGGGACAGGGGCACAATGCGCAGTTCTTC
TRBV7-9,TRBJ2-1,few,TRBD2,CASSLMRGGYNEQFF,TGTGCCAGCAGCTTAATGCGGGGGGGTTACAATGAGCAGTTCTTC
TRBV7-8,TRBJ1-1,few,-,CASSPVNTEAFF,TGTGCCAGCAGCCCAGTTAACACTGAAGCTTTCTTT
TRBV9,TRBJ2-5,few,TRBD1,CASSVATGGVRETQYF,TGTGCCAGCAGCGTAGCGACAGGGGGCGTTAGGGAGACCCAGTACTTC
TRBV19,TRBJ1-1,-,-,CASSILGYTEAFF,TGTGCCAGTAGTATCTTGGGCTACACTGAAGCTTTCTTT
TRBV5-1,TRBJ2-3,-,-,CASSPQGTRDTQYF,TGCGCCAGCAGCCCCCAGGGTACCAGGGATACGCAGTATTTT
TRBV19,TRBJ1-4,-,TRBD1,CASKRDSTSNEKLFF,TGTGCCAGTAAGAGGGACAGTACCTCTAATGAAAAACTGTTTTTT
TRBV6-5,TRBJ1-4,-,-,CASTLQAPTNEKLFF,TGTGCCAGCACGCTCCAGGCTCCGACTAATGAAAAACTGTTTTTT
TRBV5-4,TRBJ2-6,few,-,CASSLTIGANVLTF,TGTGCCAGCAGCTTGACAATTGGGGCCAACGTCCTGACTTTC
TRBV27,TRBJ2-2,few,-,CASRTDLYTGELFF,TGTGCCAGCAGGACGGACTTATACACCGGGGAGCTGTTTTTT
TRBV5-6,TRBJ1-2,few,-,CASSDGGGSHGYTF,TGTGCCAGCTCTGATGGGGGGGGGAGTCATGGCTACACCTTC
TRBV18,TRBJ1-1,few,-,CASSNRAVGTEAFF,TGTGCCAGCTCAAACAGGGCCGTTGGGACTGAAGCTTTCTTT
TRBV7-9,TRBJ2-3,-,TRBD2,CASSFGGVTDTQYF,TGTGCCAGCAGCTTCGGGGGGGTGACAGATACGCAGTATTTT
TRBV6-5,TRBJ1-3,-,-,CASRSVSGNTIYF,TGTGCCAGCAGAAGCGTCTCTGGAAACACCATATATTTT
TRBV11-2,TRBJ1-2,-,TRBD1,CASSHGGDSHYGYTF,TGTGCCAGCAGCCATGGTGGGGACAGCCACTATGGCTACACCTTC
TRBV19,TRBJ1-1,few,-,CASSIRGWDTEAFF,TGTGCCAGTAGTATTCGGGGTTGGGACACTGAAGCTTTCTTT
TRBV6-1,TRBJ2-1,-,-,CASSADISYNEQFF,TGTGCCAGCAGTGCCGACATTTCCTACAATGAGCAGTTCTTC
TRBV5-6,TRBJ2-1,few,TRBD2,CASRRLAGVNEQFF,TGTGCCAGCAGGCGACTAGCGGGGGTGAATGAGCAGTTCTTC
TRBV19,TRBJ2-5,-,TRBD1,CATSPDRIQETQYF,TGTGCCACCTCACCGGACAGGATCCAAGAGACCCAGTACTTC
TRBV7-8,TRBJ2-1,few,-,CASSLGAHNEQFF,TGTGCCAGCAGCTTAGGCGCTCACAATGAGCAGTTCTTC